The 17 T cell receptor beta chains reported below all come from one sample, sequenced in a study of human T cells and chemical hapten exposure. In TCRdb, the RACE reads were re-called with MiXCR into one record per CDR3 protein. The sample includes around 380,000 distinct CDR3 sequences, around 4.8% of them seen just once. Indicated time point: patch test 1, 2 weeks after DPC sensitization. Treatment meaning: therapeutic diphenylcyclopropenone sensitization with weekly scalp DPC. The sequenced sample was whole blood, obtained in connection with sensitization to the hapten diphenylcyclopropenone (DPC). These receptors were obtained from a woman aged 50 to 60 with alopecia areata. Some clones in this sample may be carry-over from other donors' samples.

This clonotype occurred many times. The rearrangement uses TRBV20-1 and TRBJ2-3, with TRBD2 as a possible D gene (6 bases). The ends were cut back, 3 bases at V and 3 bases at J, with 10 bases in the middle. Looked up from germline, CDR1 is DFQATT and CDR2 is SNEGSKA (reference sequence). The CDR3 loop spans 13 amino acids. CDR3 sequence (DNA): TGCAGTGCTAGGCGGGACCAAACAGATACGCAGTATTTT. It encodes CSARRDQTDTQYF.

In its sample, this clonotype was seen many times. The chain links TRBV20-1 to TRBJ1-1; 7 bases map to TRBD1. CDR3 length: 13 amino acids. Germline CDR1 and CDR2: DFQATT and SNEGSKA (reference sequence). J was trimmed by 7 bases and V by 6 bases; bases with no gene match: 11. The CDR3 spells CSALDRSQGEAFF. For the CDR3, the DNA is TGCAGTGCGCTGGACAGGTCCCAAGGTGAAGCTTTCTTT.

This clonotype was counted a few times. The CDR3 bases are TGTGCCAGCTATCCAGGGGCGGGGGAGCAGTACTTC. This codes for CASYPGAGEQYF. This chain links TRBV6-1 with TRBJ2-7; possibly TRBD1 or TRBD2 for D (6 bases each). Germline CDR1 reads MNHNS; CDR2 reads SASEGT. The V end lost 8 bases, the J end lost 7 bases, and 15 bases lay between the germline ends. The CDR3 runs 12 residues.

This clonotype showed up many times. The CDR3 DNA reads TGTGCCAGCAGCTCGGACAGGGCCCGGGCTCAGCCCCAGCATTTT. It is translated as CASSSDRARAQPQHF. This chain connects TRBV5-5 to TRBJ1-5; 8 bases align to TRBD1. V lost 3 bases to trimming and J lost 6 bases; unmatched junction nucleotides: 8. This CDR3 spans 15 amino acids. Germline lookup yields CDR1 SGHKS and CDR2 YYEKEE (reference sequence).

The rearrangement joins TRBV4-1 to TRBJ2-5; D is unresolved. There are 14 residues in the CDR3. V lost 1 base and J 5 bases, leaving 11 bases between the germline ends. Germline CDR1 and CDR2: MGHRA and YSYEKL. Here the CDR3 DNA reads TGCGCCAGCAGCCAAGTCAGGATAGTGGAGACCCAGTACTTC. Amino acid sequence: CASSQVRIVETQYF.

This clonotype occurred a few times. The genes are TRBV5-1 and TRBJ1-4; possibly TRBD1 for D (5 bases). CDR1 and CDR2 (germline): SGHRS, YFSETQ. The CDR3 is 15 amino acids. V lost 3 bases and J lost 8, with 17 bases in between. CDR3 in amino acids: CASSSAGLKGEKLFF. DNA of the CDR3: TGCGCCAGCAGCTCGGCGGGACTCAAGGGCGAAAAACTGTTTTTT.

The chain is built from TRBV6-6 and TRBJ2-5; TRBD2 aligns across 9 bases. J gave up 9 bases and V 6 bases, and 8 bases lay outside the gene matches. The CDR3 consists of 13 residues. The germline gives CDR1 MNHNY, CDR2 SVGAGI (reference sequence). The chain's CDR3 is CASSLGLAGAQYF. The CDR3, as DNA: TGTGCCAGCAGCTTAGGGTTAGCGGGGGCCCAGTACTTC.

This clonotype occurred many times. The CDR3 protein is CASSLTALNTGELFF. For the CDR3, the DNA is TGTGCCAGCAGTTTAACTGCGCTAAACACCGGGGAGCTGTTTTTT. The chain is built from TRBV12-3 or TRBV12-4 and TRBJ2-2; D gene uncertain. This CDR3 is 15 amino acids long. V lost 2 bases to trimming and J lost 2 bases, with 9 bases between them.

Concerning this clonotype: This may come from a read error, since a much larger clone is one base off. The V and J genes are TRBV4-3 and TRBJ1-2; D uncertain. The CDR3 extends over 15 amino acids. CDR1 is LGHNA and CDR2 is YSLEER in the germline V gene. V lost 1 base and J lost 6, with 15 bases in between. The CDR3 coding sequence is TGCGCCAGCAGCCAAGTAGTAGGGCGGAGTAATGGCTACACCTTC. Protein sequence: CASSQVVGRSNGYTF.

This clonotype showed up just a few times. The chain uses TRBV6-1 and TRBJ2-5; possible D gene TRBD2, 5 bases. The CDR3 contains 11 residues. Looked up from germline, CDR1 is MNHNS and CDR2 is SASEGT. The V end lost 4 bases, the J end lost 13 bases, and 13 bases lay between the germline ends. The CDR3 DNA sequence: TGTGCCAGCAGTGGTAGGACTTTCTGGTACTTC. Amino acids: CASSGRTFWYF.

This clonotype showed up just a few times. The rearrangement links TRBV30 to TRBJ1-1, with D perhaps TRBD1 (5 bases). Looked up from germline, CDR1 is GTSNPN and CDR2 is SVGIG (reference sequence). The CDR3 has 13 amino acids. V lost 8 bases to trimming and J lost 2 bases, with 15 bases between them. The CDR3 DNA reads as TGTGCCCTGGACAAATCCATCAACACTGAAGCTTTCTTT. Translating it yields CALDKSINTEAFF.

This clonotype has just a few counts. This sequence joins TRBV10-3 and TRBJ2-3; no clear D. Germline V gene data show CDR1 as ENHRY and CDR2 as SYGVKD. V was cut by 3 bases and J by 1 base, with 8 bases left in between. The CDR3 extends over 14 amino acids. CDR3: CAISDLPGTDTQYF. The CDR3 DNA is TGTGCCATCAGTGATCTGCCCGGCACAGATACGCAGTATTTT.

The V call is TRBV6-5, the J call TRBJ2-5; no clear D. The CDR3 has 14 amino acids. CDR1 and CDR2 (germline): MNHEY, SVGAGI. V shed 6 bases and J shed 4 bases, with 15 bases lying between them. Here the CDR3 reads CASSPLPGLETQYF. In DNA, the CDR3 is TGTGCCAGCAGCCCCCTCCCCGGGTTAGAGACCCAGTACTTC.

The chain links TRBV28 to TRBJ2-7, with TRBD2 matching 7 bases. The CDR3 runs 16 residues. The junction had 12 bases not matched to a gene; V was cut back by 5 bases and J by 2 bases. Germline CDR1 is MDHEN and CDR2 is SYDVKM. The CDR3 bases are TGTGCCAGCAGTCCTCCACGCGGGAGAGGGGCCTACGAGCAGTACTTC. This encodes CASSPPRGRGAYEQYF.

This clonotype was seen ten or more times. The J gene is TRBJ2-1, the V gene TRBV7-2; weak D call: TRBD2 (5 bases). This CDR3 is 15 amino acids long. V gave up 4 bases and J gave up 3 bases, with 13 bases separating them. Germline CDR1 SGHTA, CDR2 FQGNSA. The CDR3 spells CASSSWTGNYNEQFF. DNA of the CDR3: TGTGCCAGCAGCTCGTGGACGGGAAACTACAATGAGCAGTTCTTC.

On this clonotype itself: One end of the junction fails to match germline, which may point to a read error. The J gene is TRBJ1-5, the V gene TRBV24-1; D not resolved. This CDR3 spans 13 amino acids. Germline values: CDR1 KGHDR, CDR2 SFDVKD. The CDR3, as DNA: TGTGCCACAAGTGATCTTAGCAATCAGCCCCAGCATTTT. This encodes CATSDLSNQPQHF.

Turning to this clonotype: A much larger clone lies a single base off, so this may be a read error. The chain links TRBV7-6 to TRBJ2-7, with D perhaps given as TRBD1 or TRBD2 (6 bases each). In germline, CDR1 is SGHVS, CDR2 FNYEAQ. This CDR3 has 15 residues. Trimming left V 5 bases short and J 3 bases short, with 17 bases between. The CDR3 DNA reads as TGTGCCAGCAGCCCGAGAGGGGGGTGCTACTACGAGCAGTACTTC. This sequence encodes CASSPRGGCYYEQYF. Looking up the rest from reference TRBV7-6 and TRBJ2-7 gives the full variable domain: GAGVSQSPRYKVTKRGQDVALRCDPISGHVSLYWYRQALGQGPEFLTYFNYEAQQDKSGLPNDRFSAERPEGSISTLTIQRTEQRDSAMYRCASSPRGGCYYEQYFGPGTRLTVT.